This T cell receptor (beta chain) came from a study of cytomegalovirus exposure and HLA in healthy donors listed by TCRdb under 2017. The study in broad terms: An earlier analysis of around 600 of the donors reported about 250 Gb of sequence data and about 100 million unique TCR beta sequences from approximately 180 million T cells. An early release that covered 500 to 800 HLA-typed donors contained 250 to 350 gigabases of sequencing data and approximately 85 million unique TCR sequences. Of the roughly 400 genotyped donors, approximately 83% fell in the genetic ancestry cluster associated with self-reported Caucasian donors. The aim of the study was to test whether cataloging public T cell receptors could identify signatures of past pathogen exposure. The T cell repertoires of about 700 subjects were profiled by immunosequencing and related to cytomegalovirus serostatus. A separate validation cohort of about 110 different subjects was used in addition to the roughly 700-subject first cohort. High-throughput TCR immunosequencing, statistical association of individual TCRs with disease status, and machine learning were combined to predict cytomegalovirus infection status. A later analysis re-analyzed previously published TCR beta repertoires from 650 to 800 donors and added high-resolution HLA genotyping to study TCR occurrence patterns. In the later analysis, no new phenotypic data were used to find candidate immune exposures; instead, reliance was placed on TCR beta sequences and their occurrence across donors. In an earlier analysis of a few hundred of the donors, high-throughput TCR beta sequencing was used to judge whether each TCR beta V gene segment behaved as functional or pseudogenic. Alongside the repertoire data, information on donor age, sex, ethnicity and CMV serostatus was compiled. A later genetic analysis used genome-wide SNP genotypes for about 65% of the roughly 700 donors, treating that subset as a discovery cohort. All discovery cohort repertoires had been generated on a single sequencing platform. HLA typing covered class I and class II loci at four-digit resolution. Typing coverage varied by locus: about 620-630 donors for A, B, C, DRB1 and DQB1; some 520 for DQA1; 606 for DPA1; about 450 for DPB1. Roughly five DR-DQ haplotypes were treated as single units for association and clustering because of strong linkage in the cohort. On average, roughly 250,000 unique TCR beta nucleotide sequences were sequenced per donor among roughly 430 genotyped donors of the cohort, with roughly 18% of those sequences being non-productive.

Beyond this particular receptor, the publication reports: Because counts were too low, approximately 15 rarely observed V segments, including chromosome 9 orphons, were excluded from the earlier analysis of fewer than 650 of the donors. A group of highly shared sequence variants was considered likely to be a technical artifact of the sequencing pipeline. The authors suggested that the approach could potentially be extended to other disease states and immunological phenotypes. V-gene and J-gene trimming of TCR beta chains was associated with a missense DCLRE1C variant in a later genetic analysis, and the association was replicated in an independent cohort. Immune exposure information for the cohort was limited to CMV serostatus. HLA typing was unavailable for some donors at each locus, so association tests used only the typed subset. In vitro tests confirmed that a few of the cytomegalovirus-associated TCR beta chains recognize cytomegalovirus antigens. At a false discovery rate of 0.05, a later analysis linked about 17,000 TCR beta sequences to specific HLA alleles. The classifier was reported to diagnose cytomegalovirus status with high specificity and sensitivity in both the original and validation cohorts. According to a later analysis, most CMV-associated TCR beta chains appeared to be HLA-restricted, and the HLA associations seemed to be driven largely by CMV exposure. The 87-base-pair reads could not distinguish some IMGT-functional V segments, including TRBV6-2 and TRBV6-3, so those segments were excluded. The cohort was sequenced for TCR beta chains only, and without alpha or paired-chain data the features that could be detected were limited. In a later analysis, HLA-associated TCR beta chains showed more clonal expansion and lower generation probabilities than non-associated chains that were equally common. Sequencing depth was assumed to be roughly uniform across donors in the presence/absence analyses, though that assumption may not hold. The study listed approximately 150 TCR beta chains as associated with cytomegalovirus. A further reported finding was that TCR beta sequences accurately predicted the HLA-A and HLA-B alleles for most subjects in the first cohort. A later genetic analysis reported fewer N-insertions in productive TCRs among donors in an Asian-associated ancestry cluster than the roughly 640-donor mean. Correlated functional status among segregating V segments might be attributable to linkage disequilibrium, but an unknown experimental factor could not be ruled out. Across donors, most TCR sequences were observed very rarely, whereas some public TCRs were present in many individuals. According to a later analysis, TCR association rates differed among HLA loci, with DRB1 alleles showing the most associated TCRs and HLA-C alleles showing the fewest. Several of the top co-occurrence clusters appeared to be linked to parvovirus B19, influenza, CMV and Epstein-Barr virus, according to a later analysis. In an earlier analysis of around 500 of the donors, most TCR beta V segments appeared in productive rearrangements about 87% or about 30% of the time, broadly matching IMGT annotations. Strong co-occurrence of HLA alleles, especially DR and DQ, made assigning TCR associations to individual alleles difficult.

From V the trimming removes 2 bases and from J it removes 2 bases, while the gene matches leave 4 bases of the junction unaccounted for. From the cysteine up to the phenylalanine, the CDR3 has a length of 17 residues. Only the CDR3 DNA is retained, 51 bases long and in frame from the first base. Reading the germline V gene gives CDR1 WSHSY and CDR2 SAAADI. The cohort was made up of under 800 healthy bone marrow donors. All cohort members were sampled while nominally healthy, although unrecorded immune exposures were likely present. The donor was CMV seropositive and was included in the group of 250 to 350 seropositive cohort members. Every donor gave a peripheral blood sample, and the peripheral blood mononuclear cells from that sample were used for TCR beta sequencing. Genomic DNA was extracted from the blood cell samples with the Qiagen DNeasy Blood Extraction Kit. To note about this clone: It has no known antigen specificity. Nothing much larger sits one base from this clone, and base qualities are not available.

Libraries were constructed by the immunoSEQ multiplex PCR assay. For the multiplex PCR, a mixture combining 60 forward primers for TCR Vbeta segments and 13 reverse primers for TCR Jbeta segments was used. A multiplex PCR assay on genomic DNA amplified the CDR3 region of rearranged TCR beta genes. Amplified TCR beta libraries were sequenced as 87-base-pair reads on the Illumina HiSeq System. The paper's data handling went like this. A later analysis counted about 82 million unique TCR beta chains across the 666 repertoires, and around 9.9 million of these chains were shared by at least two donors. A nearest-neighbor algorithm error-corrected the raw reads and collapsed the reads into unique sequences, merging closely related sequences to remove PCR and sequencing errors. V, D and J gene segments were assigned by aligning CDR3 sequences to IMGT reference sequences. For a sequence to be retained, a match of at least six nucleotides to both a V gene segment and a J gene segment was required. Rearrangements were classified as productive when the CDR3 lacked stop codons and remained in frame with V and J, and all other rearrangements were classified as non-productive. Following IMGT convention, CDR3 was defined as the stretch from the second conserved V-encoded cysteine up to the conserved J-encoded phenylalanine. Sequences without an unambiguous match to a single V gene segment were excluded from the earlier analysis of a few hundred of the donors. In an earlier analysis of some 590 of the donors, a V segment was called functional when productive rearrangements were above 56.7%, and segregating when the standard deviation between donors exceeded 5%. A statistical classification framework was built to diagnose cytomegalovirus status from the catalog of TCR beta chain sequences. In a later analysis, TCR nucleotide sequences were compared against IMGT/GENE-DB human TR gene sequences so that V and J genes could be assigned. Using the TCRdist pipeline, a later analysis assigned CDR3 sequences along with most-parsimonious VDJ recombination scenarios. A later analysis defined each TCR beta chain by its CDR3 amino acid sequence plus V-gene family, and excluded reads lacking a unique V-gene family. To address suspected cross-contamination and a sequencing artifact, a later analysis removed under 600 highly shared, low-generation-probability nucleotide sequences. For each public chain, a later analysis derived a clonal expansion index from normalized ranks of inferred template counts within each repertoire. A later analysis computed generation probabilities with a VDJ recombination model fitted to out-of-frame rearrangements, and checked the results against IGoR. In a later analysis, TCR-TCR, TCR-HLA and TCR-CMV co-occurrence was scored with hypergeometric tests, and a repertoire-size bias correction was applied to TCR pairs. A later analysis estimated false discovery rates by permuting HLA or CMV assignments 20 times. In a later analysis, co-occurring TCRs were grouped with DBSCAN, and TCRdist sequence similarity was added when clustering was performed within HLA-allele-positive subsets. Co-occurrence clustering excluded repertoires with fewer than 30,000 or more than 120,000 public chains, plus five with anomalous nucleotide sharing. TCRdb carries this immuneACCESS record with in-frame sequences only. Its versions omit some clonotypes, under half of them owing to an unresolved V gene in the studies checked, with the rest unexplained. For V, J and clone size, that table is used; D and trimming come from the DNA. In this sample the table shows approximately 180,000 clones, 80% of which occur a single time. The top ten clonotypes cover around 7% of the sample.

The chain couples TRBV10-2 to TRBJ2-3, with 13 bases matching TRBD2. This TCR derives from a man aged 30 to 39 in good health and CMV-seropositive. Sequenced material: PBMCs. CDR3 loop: CASSETSGRAITDTQYF. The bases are TGCGCCAGCAGTGAGACTAGCGGGAGGGCCATCACAGATACGCAGTATTTT.